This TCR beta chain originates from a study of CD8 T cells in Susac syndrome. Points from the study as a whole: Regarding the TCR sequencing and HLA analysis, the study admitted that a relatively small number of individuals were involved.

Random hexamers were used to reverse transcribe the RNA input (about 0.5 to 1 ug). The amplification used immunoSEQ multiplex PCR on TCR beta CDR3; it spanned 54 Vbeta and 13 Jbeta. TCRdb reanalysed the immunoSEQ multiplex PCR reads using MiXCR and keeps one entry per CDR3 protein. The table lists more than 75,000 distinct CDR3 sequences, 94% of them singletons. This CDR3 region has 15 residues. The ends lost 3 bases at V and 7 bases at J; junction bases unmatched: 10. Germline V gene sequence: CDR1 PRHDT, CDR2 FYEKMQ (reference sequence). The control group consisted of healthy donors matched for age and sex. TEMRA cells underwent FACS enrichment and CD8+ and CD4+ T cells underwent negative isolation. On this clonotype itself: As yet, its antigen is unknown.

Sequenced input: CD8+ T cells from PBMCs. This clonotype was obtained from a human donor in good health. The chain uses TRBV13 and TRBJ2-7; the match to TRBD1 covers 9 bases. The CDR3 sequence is CASSLPGQGLREQYF. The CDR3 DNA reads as TGTGCCAGCAGCTTGCCGGGACAGGGTCTCCGGGAGCAGTACTTC.